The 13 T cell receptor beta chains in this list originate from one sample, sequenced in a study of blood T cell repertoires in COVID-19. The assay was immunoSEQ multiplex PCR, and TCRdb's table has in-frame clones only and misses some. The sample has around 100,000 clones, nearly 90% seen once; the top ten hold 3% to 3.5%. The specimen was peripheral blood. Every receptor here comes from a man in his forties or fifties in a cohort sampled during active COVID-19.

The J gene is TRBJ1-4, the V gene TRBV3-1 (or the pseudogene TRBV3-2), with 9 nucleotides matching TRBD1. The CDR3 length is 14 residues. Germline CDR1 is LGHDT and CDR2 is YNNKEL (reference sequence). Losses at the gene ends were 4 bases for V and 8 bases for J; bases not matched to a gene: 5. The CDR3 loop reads CASSPGTGSEKLFF. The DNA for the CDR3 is TGTGCCAGCAGCCCCGGGACAGGGTCGGAAAAACTGTTTTTT.

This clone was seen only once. The CDR3 is CATSDPGQGDTGELFF. CDR3 nucleotides: TGTGCCACCAGTGACCCCGGACAGGGCGACACCGGGGAGCTGTTTTTT. The V call is TRBV24-1, the J call TRBJ2-2; 8 bases are a match to TRBD1. The CDR3 contains 16 residues. CDR1 KGHDR and CDR2 SFDVKD come from the germline V gene. The J segment lost 3 bases and the V segment lost 4 bases, leaving 6 bases of the junction unmatched.

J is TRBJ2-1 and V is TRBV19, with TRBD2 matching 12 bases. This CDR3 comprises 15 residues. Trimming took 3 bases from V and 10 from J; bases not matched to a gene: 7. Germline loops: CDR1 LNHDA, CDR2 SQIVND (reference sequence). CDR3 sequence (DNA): TGTGCCAGTAGTATGCTAGCGGGGGGGTCTTACGAGCAGTTCTTC. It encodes CASSMLAGGSYEQFF.

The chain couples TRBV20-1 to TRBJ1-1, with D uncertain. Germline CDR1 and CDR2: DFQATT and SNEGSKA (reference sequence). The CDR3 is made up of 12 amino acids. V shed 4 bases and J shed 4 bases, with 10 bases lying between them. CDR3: CSATDTGTEAFF. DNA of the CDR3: TGCAGTGCTACTGACACGGGCACTGAAGCTTTCTTT.

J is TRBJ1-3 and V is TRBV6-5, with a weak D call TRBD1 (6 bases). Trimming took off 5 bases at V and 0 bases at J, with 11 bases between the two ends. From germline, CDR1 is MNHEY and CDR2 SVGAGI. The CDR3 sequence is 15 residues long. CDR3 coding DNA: TGTGCCAGCAGTCAACAGGGAGCCTCTGGAAACACCATATATTTT. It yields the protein CASSQQGASGNTIYF.

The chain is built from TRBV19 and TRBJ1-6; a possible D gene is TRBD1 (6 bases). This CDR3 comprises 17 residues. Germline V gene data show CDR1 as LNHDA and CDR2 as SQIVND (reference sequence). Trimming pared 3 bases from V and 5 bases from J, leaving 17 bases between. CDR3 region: CASSIIRGRRDNSPLHF. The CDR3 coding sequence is TGTGCCAGTAGTATCATCAGGGGAAGACGGGATAATTCACCCCTCCACTTT.

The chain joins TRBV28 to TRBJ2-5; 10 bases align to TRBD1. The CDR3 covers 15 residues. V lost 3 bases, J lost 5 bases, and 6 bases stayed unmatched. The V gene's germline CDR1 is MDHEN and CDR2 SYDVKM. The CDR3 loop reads CASSFVTGGRETQYF. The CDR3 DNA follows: TGTGCCAGCAGTTTCGTGACAGGGGGCAGGGAGACCCAGTACTTC.

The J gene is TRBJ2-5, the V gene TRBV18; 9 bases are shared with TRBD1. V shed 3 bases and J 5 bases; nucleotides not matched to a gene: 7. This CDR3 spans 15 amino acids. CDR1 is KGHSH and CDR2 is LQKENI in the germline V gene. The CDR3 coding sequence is TGTGCCAGCTCACCCGGGACAGGGTCCGGGGAGACCCAGTACTTC. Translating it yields CASSPGTGSGETQYF.

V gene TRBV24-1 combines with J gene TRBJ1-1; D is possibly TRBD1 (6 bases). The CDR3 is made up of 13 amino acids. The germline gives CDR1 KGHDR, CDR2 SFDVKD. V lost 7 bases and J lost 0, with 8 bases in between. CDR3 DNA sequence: TGTGCCACCAGGGACAGTTTGAACACTGAAGCTTTCTTT. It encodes CATRDSLNTEAFF.

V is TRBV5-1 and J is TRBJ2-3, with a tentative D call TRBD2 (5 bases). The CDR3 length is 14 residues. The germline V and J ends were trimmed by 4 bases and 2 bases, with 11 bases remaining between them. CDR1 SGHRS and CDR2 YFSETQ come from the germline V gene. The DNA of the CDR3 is TGCGCCAGCAGCCTAGCAACAGACACAGATACGCAGTATTTT. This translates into CASSLATDTDTQYF.

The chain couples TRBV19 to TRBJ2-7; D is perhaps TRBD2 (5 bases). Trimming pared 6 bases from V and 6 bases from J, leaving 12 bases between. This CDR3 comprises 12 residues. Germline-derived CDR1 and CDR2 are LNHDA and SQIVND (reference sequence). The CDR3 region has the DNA TGTGCCAGTAGCCTCGGGAATTTCGAGCAGTACTTC. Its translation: CASSLGNFEQYF.

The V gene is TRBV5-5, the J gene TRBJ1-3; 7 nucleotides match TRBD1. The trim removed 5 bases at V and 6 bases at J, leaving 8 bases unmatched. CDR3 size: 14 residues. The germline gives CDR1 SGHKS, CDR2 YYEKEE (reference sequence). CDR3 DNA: TGTGCCAGCAGGCCAACAGGGGTTGAAAACACCATATATTTT. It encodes CASRPTGVENTIYF. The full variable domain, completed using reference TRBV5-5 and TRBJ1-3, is DAGVTQSPTHLIKTRGQQVTLRCSPISGHKSVSWYQQVLGQGPQFIFQYYEKEERGRGNFPDRFSARQFPNYSSELNVNALLLGDSALYLCASRPTGVENTIYFGEGSWLTVV.

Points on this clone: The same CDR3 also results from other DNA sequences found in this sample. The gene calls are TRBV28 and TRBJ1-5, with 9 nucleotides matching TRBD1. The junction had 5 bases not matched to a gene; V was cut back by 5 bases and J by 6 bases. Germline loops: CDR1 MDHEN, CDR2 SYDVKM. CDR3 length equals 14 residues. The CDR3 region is CASSTGGEGQPQHF. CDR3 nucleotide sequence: TGTGCCAGCAGTACAGGGGGCGAAGGTCAGCCCCAGCATTTT.